This TCR beta chain was sequenced in a study of CD8 T cells in ankylosing spondylitis. Study results and limitations: About 8 highly homologous variants made up a TCR beta motif, and this motif appeared characteristic of ankylosing spondylitis blood. It was reported that disease-linked clones were significantly enriched in matched ankylosing spondylitis synovial fluid.

Trimming removed 0 bases at V and 4 bases at J, with 13 bases between. Germline V gives CDR1 SGHRS, CDR2 YFSETQ. This CDR3 is built from 15 residues. Each TCR beta library was made by quantitative 5'-RACE that incorporated molecular barcodes. TCRdb analysed the 5' RACE reads with MiXCR anew, one entry per CDR3 protein. The sample consists of approximately 220,000 distinct CDR3 sequences, around 24% of them appearing once. This clonotype occurred many times. What it binds is not known. The chain carries TRBV5-1 and TRBJ1-1; D unresolved. The sequenced sample was blood, either unsorted or a sorted T cell fraction (not recorded which). This receptor was identified in a male donor with ankylosing spondylitis or in good health (not recorded which). CDR3 coding DNA: TGCGCCAGCAGCTTGGGTCGGGTACGGGCCACTGAAGCTTTCTTT. Translated: CASSLGRVRATEAFF.